The clone carrying this TCR beta chain was counted ten times or more. The antigen is undetermined. TCRdb called the 5' RACE reads again in MiXCR, with one record for every CDR3 protein. The repertoire holds more than 150,000 distinct CDR3 sequences, with about 20% as singletons. These data come from a study of CD8 T cells in ankylosing spondylitis. The CDR3 is 13 amino acids. Germline CDR1 is KGHSH and CDR2 is LQKENI. The V gene lost 6 bases and the J gene lost 9 bases, with 15 bases spanning the gap. Study-wide results and limits: As reported, disease-linked clones showed significant enrichment in matched ankylosing spondylitis synovial fluid.

The sequenced sample was blood, either unsorted or a sorted T cell fraction (not recorded which). This sequence joins TRBV18 and TRBJ1-3; D might be TRBD1 (6 bases). This receptor was taken from a male donor between 10 and 30 years old with ankylosing spondylitis or in good health (not recorded which). CDR3 bases: TGTGCCAGCTCTTTGGGACAAGGGAGCACCATATATTTT. This translates into CASSLGQGSTIYF.